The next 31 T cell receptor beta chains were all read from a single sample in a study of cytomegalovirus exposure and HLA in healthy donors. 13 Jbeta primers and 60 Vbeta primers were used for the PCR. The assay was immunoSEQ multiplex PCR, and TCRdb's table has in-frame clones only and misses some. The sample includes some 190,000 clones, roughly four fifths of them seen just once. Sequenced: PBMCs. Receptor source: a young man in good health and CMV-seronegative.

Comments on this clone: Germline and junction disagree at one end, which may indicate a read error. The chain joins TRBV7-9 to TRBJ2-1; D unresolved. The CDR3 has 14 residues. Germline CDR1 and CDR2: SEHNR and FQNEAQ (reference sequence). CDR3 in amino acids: CSSSSETTYNEQFF. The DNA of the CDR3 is TGTTCCAGCAGCTCCGAAACGACATACAATGAGCAGTTCTTC.

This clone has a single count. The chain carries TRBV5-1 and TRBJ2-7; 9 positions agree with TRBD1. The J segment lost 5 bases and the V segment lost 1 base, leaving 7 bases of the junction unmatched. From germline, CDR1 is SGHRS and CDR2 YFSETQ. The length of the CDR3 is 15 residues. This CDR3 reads CASSLRGQGINEQYF. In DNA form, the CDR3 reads TGCGCCAGCAGCTTGCGCGGACAGGGGATTAACGAGCAGTACTTC. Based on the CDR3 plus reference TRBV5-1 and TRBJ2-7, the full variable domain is KAGVTQTPRYLIKTRGQQVTLSCSPISGHRSVSWYQQTPGQGLQFLFEYFSETQRNKGNFPGRFSGRQFSNSRSEMNVSTLELGDSALYLCASSLRGQGINEQYFGPGTRLTVT.

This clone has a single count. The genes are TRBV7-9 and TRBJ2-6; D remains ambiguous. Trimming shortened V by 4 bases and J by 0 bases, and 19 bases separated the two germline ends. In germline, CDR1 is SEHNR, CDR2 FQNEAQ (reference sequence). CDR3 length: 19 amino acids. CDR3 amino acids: CASSSNTQLFSSGANVLTF. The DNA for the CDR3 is TGTGCCAGCAGCTCCAATACACAATTATTCAGCTCTGGGGCCAACGTCCTGACTTTC.

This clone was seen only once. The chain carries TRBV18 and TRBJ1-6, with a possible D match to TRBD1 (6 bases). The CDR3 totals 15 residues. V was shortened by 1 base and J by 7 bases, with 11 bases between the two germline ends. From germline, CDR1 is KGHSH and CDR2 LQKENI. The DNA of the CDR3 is TGTGCCAGCTCACCACAGGGACACCGCAATTCACCCCTCCACTTT. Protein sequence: CASSPQGHRNSPLHF. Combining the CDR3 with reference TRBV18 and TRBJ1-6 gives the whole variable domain NAGVMQNPRHLVRRRGQEARLRCSPMKGHSHVYWYRQLPEEGLKFMVYLQKENIIDESGMPKERFSAEFPKEGPSILRIQQVVRGDSAAYFCASSPQGHRNSPLHFGNGTRLTVT.

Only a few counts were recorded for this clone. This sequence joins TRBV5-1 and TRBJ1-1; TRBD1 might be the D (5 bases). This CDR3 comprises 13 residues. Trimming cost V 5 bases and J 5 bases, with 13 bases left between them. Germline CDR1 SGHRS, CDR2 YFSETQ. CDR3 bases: TGCGCCAGCAGACAGGCCGGGGGGACTGAAGCTTTCTTT. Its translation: CASRQAGGTEAFF.

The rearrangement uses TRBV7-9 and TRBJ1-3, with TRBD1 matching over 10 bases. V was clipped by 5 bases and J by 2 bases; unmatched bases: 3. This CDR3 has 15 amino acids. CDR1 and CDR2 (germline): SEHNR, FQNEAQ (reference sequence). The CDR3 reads CASSKDRGPGNTIYF. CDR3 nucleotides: TGTGCCAGCAGCAAAGACAGGGGGCCTGGAAACACCATATATTTT.

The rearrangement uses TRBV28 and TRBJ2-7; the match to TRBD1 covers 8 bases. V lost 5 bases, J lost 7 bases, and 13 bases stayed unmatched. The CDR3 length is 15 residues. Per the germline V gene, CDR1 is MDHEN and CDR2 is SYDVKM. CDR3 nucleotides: TGTGCCAGCAGTCCGGTCCCGGGACAGGACGGGGAGCAGTACTTC. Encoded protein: CASSPVPGQDGEQYF.

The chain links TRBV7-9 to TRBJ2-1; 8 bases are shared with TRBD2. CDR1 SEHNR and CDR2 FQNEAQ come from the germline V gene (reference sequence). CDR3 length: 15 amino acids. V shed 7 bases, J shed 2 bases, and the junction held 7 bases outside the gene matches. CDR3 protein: CASTLLAAAYNEQFF. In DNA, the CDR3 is TGTGCCAGCACCCTACTAGCGGCGGCCTACAATGAGCAGTTCTTC.

CDR3 region: CASGLTGGNGYTF. CDR3 nucleotides: TGTGCTAGTGGTTTGACAGGGGGGAATGGCTACACCTTC. The chain uses TRBV12-5 and TRBJ1-2; the match to TRBD1 covers 8 bases. The CDR3 spans 13 residues. V shed 2 bases and J 6 bases; nucleotides not matched to a gene: 2. CDR1 and CDR2 from the germline V gene are LGHNT and FRNRAP.

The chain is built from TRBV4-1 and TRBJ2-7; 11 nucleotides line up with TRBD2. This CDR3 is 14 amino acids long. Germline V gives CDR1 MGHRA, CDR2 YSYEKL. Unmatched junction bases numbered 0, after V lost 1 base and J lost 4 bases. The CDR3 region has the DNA TGCGCCAGCAGCCAAGGGACTAGCGGGTACGAGCAGTACTTC. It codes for CASSQGTSGYEQYF.

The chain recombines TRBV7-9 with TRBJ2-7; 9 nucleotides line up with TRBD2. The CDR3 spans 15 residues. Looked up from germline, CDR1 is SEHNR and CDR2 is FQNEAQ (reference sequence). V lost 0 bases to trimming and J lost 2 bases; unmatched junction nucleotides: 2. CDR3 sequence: CASSLAREGPYEQYF. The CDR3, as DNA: TGTGCCAGCAGCTTAGCGCGGGAGGGCCCCTACGAGCAGTACTTC.

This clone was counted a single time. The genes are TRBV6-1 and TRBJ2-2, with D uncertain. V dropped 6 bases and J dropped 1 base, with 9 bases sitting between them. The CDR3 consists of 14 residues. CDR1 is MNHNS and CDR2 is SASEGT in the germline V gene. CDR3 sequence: CASRSIGNTGELFF. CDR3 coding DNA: TGTGCCAGCAGATCTATTGGGAACACCGGGGAGCTGTTTTTT.

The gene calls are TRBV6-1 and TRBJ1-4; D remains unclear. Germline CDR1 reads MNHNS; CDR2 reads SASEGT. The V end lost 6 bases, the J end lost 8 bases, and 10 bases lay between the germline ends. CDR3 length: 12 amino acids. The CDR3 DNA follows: TGTGCCAGCAGCCGAAAAGAGGAAAAACTGTTTTTT. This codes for CASSRKEEKLFF.

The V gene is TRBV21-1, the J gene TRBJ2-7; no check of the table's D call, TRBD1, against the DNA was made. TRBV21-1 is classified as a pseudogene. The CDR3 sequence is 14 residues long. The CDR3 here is CASSKGTGMYEQYF. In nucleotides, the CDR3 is TGTGCCAGCAGCAAAGGGACAGGGATGTACGAGCAGTACTTC.

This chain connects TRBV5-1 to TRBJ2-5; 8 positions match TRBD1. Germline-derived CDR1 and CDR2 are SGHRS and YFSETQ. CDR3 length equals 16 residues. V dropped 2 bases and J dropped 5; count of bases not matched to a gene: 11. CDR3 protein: CASSFQTTGAGETQYF. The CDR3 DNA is TGCGCCAGCAGCTTTCAAACGACAGGGGCAGGGGAGACCCAGTACTTC.

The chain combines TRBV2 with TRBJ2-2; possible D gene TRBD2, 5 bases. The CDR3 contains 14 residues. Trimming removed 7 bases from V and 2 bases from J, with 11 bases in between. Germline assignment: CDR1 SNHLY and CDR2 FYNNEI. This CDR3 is CASIGLDNTGELFF. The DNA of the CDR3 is TGTGCCAGCATAGGACTGGATAACACCGGGGAGCTGTTTTTT.

In DNA, the CDR3 is TGCGCCAGCAGAAGGACAGGGAATGAGCAGTTCTTC. Translating it yields CASRRTGNEQFF. The gene calls are TRBV5-1 and TRBJ2-1, with 8 positions matching TRBD1. CDR1 and CDR2 (germline): SGHRS, YFSETQ. V shed 5 bases, J shed 7 bases, and the junction held 2 bases outside the gene matches. The CDR3 consists of 12 residues. The variable domain in full, with the rest retrieved from reference TRBV5-1 and TRBJ2-1, is KAGVTQTPRYLIKTRGQQVTLSCSPISGHRSVSWYQQTPGQGLQFLFEYFSETQRNKGNFPGRFSGRQFSNSRSEMNVSTLELGDSALYLCASRRTGNEQFFGPGTRLTVL.

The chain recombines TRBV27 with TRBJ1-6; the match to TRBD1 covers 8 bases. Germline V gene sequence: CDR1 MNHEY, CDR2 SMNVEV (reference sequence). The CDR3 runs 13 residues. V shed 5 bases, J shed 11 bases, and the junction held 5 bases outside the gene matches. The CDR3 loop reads CASSPDRGPPLHF. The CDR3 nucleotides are TGTGCCAGCAGTCCCGACAGGGGTCCACCCCTCCACTTT.

The CDR3 region is CASSTRGERDQPQHF. Here the CDR3 DNA reads TGTGCCAGCAGTACCCGGGGGGAGAGGGATCAGCCCCAGCATTTT. This chain connects TRBV28 to TRBJ1-5; D perhaps matches TRBD1 (5 bases). The CDR3 is 15 amino acids. Germline assignment: CDR1 MDHEN and CDR2 SYDVKM. The V end lost 5 bases, the J end lost 5 bases, and 16 bases lay between the germline ends.

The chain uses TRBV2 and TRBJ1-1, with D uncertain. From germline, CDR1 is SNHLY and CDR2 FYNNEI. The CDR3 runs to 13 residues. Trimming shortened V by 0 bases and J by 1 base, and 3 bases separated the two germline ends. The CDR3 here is CASSEARNTEAFF. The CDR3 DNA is TGTGCCAGCAGTGAAGCGCGGAACACTGAAGCTTTCTTT.

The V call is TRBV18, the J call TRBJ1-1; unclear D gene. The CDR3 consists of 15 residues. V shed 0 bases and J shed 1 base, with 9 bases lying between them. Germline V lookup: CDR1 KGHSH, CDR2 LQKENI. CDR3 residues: CASSPPSGSNTEAFF. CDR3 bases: TGTGCCAGCTCACCACCTTCGGGGTCGAACACTGAAGCTTTCTTT.

The CDR3 protein is CASSEGHDYEQYF. CDR3 nucleotides: TGTGCCAGCAGTGAAGGACACGACTACGAGCAGTACTTC. The genes are TRBV6-1 and TRBJ2-7; no definite D call. V was shortened by 1 base and J by 3 bases, with 7 bases between the two germline ends. Germline V gene sequence: CDR1 MNHNS, CDR2 SASEGT. The CDR3 runs 13 residues.

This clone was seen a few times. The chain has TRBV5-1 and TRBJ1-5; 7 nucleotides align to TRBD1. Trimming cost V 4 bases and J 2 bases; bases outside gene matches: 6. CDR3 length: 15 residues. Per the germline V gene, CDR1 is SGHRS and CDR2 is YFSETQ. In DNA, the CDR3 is TGCGCCAGCAGCCGTGGGACAGACGGCAATCAGCCCCAGCATTTT. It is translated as CASSRGTDGNQPQHF.

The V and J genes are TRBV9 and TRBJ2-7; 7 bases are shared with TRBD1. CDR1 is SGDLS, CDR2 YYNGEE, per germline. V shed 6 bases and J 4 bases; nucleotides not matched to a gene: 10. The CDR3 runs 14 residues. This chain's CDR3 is CASTLTGDGYEQYF. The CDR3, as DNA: TGTGCCAGCACCCTCACAGGGGATGGTTACGAGCAGTACTTC.

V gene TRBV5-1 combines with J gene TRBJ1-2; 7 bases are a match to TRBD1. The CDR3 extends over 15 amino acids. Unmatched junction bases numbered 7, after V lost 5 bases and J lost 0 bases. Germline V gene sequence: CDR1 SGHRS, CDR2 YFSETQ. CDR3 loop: CASSFTGDPNYGYTF. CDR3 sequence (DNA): TGCGCCAGCAGTTTTACAGGGGACCCTAACTATGGCTACACCTTC.

CDR3: CAWSVGASTGELFF. The CDR3 DNA sequence: TGTGCCTGGAGTGTAGGGGCCAGCACCGGGGAGCTGTTTTTT. This chain joins TRBV30 and TRBJ2-2; D is possibly TRBD1 (5 bases). The germline gives CDR1 GTSNPN, CDR2 SVGIG (reference sequence). Between the trimmed V and J ends, which lost 0 bases and 4 bases, there was a span of 9 bases. The CDR3 totals 14 residues.

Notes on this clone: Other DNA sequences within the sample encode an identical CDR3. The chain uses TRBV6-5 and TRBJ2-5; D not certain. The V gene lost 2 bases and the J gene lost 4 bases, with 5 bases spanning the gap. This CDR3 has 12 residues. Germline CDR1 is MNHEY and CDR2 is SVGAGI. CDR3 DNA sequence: TGTGCCAGCAGTTACAGCCGAGAGACCCAGTACTTC. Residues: CASSYSRETQYF.

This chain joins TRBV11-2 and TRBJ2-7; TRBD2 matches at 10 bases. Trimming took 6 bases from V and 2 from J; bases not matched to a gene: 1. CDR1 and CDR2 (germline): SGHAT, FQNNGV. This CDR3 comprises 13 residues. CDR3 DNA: TGTGCCAGCAGACTAGCGGGGACCTACGAGCAGTACTTC. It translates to CASRLAGTYEQYF.

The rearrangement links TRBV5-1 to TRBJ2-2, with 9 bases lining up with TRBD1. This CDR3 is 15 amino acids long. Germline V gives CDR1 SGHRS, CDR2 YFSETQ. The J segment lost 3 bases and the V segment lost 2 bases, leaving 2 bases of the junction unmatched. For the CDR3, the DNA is TGCGCCAGCAGCTTCCGGACAGGGGACACCGGGGAGCTGTTTTTT. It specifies CASSFRTGDTGELFF.

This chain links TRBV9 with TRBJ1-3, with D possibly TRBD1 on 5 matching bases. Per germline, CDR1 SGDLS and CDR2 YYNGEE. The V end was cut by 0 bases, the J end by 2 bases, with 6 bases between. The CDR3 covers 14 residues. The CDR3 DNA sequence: TGTGCCAGCAGCGTAGGCAGGGCTGGAAACACCATATATTTT. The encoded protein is CASSVGRAGNTIYF.

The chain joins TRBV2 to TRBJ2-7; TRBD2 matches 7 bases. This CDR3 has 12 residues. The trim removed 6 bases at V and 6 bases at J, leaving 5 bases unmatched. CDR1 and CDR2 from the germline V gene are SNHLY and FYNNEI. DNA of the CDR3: TGTGCCAGCAGGAAGCGGGAATCCGAGCAGTACTTC. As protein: CASRKRESEQYF. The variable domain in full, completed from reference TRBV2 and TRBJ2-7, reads EPEVTQTPSHQVTQMGQEVILRCVPISNHLYFYWYRQILGQKVEFLVSFYNNEISEKSEIFDDQFSVERPDGSNFTLKIRSTKLEDSAMYFCASRKRESEQYFGPGTRLTVT.